This T cell receptor (beta chain) was documented in a study of T cells after yellow fever vaccination. Findings and caveats of the study: A limited proportion of clonotypes was detected within both the CD4 and CD8 compartments. The secondary response was weaker but peaked faster, day 5 versus 15. Among primary-vaccination clones, most reappeared after the booster, at approximately 97% for CD4 and around 91% for CD8.

Per the germline V gene, CDR1 is SGHTA and CDR2 is FQGNSA. This CDR3 is built from 12 residues. The V end lost 5 bases, the J end lost 11 bases, and 14 bases lay between the germline ends. The authors made TCR cDNA by 5'RACE template switching, adding a universal primer site and UMIs. TCRdb used MiXCR to reprocess the 5' RACE reads, holding one entry per CDR3 protein. The table lists 250,000 to 350,000 distinct CDR3 sequences, approximately 10% of them singletons. This clonotype was seen more than once but under ten times. Its matching antigen is unknown. The TCR sequence derives from a man aged 18 to 30 who received the YFV17D yellow fever vaccine. Source: CD4+ T cells sorted from PBMCs, taken 5 days after the yellow fever booster vaccination. This rearrangement joins TRBV7-2 to TRBJ2-3; D is unclear. The CDR3 coding sequence is TGTGCCAGCAGCCGACGGCCCAACGGGCAGTATTTT. It specifies CASSRRPNGQYF. The full variable domain, with the rest looked up from reference TRBV7-2 and TRBJ2-3, is GAGVSQSPSNKVTEKGKDVELRCDPISGHTALYWYRQSLGQGLEFLIYFQGNSAPDKSGLPSDRFSAERTGGSVSTLTIQRTQQEDSAVYLCASSRRPNGQYFGPGTRLTVL.